Below, one T cell receptor (beta chain) is given with its context. This entry comes from a study of blood T cell repertoires in COVID-19. TCRdb keeps only in-frame clones here, not all; method: immunoSEQ multiplex PCR. The table shows 160,000 or so clones, with roughly 83% occurring only once. Sequencing was done on a sample of peripheral blood. The receptor was derived from a human donor in a cohort sampled during active COVID-19.

The DNA of the CDR3 is TGTGCCAGCAGTTACTCGTTTATGAATGAAAAACTGTTTTTT. Protein sequence: CASSYSFMNEKLFF. The V gene is TRBV6-5, the J gene TRBJ1-4; D call uncertain. This CDR3 region has 14 residues. The germline V gene encodes CDR1 MNHEY and CDR2 SVGAGI. V lost 0 bases, J lost 5 bases, and 7 bases lay in between.